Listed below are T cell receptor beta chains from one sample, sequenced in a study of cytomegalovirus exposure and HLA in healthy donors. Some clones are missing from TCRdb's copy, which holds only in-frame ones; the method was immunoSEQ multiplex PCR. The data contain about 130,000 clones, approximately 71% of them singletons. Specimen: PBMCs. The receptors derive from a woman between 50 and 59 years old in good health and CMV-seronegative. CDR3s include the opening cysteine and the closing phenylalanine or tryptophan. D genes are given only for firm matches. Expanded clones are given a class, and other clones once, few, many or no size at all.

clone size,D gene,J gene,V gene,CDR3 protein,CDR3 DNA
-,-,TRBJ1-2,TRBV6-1,CASLVREGSGGYTF,TGTGCCAGCCTTGTTCGGGAGGGTTCAGGCGGCTACACCTTC
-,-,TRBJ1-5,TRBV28,CASTVVTYSNQPQHF,TGTGCCAGCACCGTCGTAACTTATAGCAATCAGCCCCAGCATTTT
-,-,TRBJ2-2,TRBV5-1,CASSWGQTNTGELFF,TGCGCCAGCAGCTGGGGACAAACCAACACCGGGGAGCTGTTTTTT
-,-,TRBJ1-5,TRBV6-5,CASSPSQERHQPQHF,TGTGCCAGCAGCCCCAGCCAGGAAAGGCATCAGCCCCAGCATTTT
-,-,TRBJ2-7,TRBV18,CASSATYYEQYF,TGTGCCAGCTCAGCAACCTACTACGAGCAGTACTTC
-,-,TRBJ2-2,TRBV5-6,CASSLVGGELFF,TGTGCCAGCAGCTTGGTCGGCGGGGAGCTGTTTTTT
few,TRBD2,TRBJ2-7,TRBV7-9,CASSPRLAPYEQYF,TGTGCCAGCAGCCCACGACTAGCCCCCTACGAGCAGTACTTC
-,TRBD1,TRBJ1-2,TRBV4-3,CASSQDRVNYGYTF,TGCGCCAGCAGCCAGGACAGGGTGAACTATGGCTACACCTTC
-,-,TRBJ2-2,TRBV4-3,CASSQEAGPNTGELFF,TGCGCCAGCAGCCAAGAGGCGGGGCCCAACACCGGGGAGCTGTTTTTT
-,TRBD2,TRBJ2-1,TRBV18,CASSTSGSDEQFF,TGTGCCAGCTCAACTAGCGGGAGTGATGAGCAGTTCTTC
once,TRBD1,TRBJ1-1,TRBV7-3,CASSLGTGTDYTEAFF,TGTGCCAGCAGCTTAGGCACCGGGACAGACTACACTGAAGCTTTCTTT
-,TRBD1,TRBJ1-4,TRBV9,CASSIDRGRGEKLFF,TGTGCCAGCAGCATCGACAGGGGGCGAGGGGAAAAACTGTTTTTT
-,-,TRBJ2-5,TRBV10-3,CAISESRNGETQYF,TGTGCCATCAGTGAGTCTCGGAACGGGGAGACCCAGTACTTC
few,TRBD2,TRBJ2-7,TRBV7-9,CASSLEVSRALADPYEQYF,TGTGCCAGCAGCTTAGAAGTCTCCCGAGCACTAGCGGATCCCTACGAGCAGTACTTC
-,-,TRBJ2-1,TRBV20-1,CSASRGEQFF,TGCAGTGCTAGTAGGGGTGAGCAGTTCTTC
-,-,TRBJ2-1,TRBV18,CASSPIEYNEQFF,TGTGCCAGCTCACCGATCGAGTACAATGAGCAGTTCTTC
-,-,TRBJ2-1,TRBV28,CASGLYNEQFF,TGTGCCAGCGGACTCTACAATGAGCAGTTCTTC
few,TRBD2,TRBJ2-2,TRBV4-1,CASSQEAVGLAGGPYTGELFF,TGCGCCAGCAGCCAAGAAGCGGTAGGGCTAGCGGGAGGGCCATACACCGGGGAGCTGTTTTTT
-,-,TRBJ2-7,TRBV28,CASRGGAPRPYEQYF,TGTGCCAGCAGGGGGGGGGCTCCTCGACCCTACGAGCAGTACTTC
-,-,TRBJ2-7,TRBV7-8,CASSRDTFLYEQYF,TGTGCCAGCAGCCGGGACACCTTTCTATACGAGCAGTACTTC
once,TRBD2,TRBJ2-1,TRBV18,CASSPSAGNYNEQFF,TGTGCCAGCTCACCCTCAGCGGGAAATTACAATGAGCAGTTCTTC
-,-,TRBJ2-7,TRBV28,CASTSWEPYEQYF,TGTGCCAGCACATCATGGGAGCCCTACGAGCAGTACTTC
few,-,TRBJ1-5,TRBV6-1,CASSDDSRNQPQHF,TGTGCCAGCAGTGACGACAGTCGCAATCAGCCCCAGCATTTT
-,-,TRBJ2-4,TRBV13,CASSFPHRVGAKNIQYF,TGTGCCAGCAGCTTCCCCCACAGGGTCGGAGCCAAAAACATTCAGTACTTC
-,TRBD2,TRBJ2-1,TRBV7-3,CASSFAGTSNEQFF,TGTGCCAGCAGCTTTGCCGGGACTAGCAATGAGCAGTTCTTC
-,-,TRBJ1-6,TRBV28,CASSLGGYNSPLHF,TGTGCCAGCAGTTTGGGGGGGTATAATTCACCCCTCCACTTT
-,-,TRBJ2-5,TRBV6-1,CASSEGGREETQYF,TGTGCCAGCAGTGAAGGTGGCAGGGAAGAGACCCAGTACTTC